This T cell receptor (beta chain) was sequenced during a study of blood T cell repertoires in COVID-19. Turning to the study itself: The United States, Italy and Spain supplied acute and convalescent COVID-19 samples. PBMCs, B-cell-depleted T cells, or T cells were the source of the cDNA or gDNA that made up the material.

Trimming took 5 bases from V and 2 from J; bases not matched to a gene: 4. Germline V lookup: CDR1 MNHEY, CDR2 SVGAGI. This CDR3 has 14 amino acids. Original processing methods: Estimates of nucleated cell counts were drawn from the amplification of reference gene primers. Sequenced by immunoSEQ multiplex PCR; TCRdb stores in-frame clones only, minus some. V, J and clone size derive from that table, while D and trimming were established from the DNA sequence. Here the sample spans approximately 260,000 clones, 82% being singletons. The specimen was peripheral blood. The chain uses TRBV6-5 and TRBJ2-5; TRBD1 matches at 8 bases. The TCR was taken from a woman of 80 years or more with active or convalescent COVID-19. CDR3 in amino acids: CASSKRTGQETQYF. In DNA, the CDR3 is TGTGCCAGCAGTAAAAGGACAGGGCAAGAGACCCAGTACTTC.